The rows below give T cell receptor beta chains drawn from one sample of a study of molecular identifiers for immune sequencing clone quantification. A single record per CDR3 protein comes from TCRdb applying MiXCR to the PCR reads. The profile shows about 640,000 distinct CDR3 sequences, just under 20% of them singletons. What was sequenced was naive CD8+ T cells from blood, with Jurkat cell RNA spiked in. Source of these receptors: a human donor in good health. Some libraries in this study had Jurkat cell RNA spiked in. The CDR3 runs from the conserved cysteine through the conserved F or W. The D gene is left open where the match is weak. Only some rows state a clone size, as once, few, many or a class for expanded clones.

d_gene: NA; len: 15; abundance: few; v_gene: TRBV6-5; j_gene: TRBJ2-5; CDR3nt: TGTGCCAGCAGTTATGTAAACAGGCCAGGAGAGACCCAGTACTTC; CDR3aa: CASSYVNRPGETQYF
d_gene: NA; len: 15; abundance: NA; v_gene: TRBV12-3/TRBV12-4; j_gene: TRBJ2-5; CDR3nt: TGTGCCAGCAGTTTAGTGGGGAGACAGCAAGAGACCCAGTACTTC; CDR3aa: CASSLVGRQQETQYF
d_gene: TRBD2; len: 16; abundance: NA; v_gene: TRBV24-1; j_gene: TRBJ2-1; CDR3nt: TGTGCCACCAGTCGAAGGACTAGCGGAGCCTACAATGAGCAGTTCTTC; CDR3aa: CATSRRTSGAYNEQFF
d_gene: NA; len: 21; abundance: many; v_gene: TRBV5-5; j_gene: TRBJ2-1; CDR3nt: TGTGCCAGCAGCTTGACAGGCGACAGGATACAAACTAGCGTTCTATACAATGAGCAGTTCTTC; CDR3aa: CASSLTGDRIQTSVLYNEQFF
d_gene: NA; len: 16; abundance: few; v_gene: TRBV9; j_gene: TRBJ1-2; CDR3nt: TGTGCCAGCAGCGTAGCCGGTGGATTTTCGGGCTATGGCTACACCTTC; CDR3aa: CASSVAGGFSGYGYTF
d_gene: TRBD1; len: 16; abundance: NA; v_gene: TRBV20-1; j_gene: TRBJ1-5; CDR3nt: TGCAGTGCTAGAGATATGGGGACAGGGAGCAATCAGCCCCAGCATTTT; CDR3aa: CSARDMGTGSNQPQHF
d_gene: NA; len: 12; abundance: many; v_gene: TRBV20-1; j_gene: TRBJ2-3; CDR3nt: TGCAGTGCTAGCGGGAGCGCAGATACGCAGTATTTT; CDR3aa: CSASGSADTQYF
d_gene: NA; len: 15; abundance: many; v_gene: TRBV7-2; j_gene: TRBJ2-3; CDR3nt: TGTGCCAGCAGCTTAGTTTCCGGAAGCACAGATACGCAGTATTTT; CDR3aa: CASSLVSGSTDTQYF
d_gene: TRBD2; len: 18; abundance: many; v_gene: TRBV11-2; j_gene: TRBJ2-3; CDR3nt: TGTGCCAGCAGCTTGGGAAGGACTAGCGGGGGTAGCACAGATACGCAGTATTTT; CDR3aa: CASSLGRTSGGSTDTQYF
d_gene: NA; len: 15; abundance: few; v_gene: TRBV3-1; j_gene: TRBJ2-7; CDR3nt: TGTGCCAGCAGCCTGCGCCAGGGGGGCGACTACGAGCAGTACTTC; CDR3aa: CASSLRQGGDYEQYF
d_gene: NA; len: 16; abundance: many; v_gene: TRBV7-2; j_gene: TRBJ2-5; CDR3nt: TGTGCCAGCAGCCCCGGGACGGCCCCGTACCAAGAGACCCAGTACTTC; CDR3aa: CASSPGTAPYQETQYF
d_gene: TRBD2; len: 16; abundance: many; v_gene: TRBV24-1; j_gene: TRBJ2-2; CDR3nt: TGTGCCACCAGTGATACCGGACTAGCGGGGGCCGGGGAGCTGTTTTTT; CDR3aa: CATSDTGLAGAGELFF
d_gene: TRBD2; len: 18; abundance: many; v_gene: TRBV10-3; j_gene: TRBJ2-3; CDR3nt: TGTGCCATCAGTGAGCGAAGCGGGGGACACCTGGGCACAGATACGCAGTATTTT; CDR3aa: CAISERSGGHLGTDTQYF
d_gene: TRBD1; len: 14; abundance: few; v_gene: TRBV6-1; j_gene: TRBJ2-1; CDR3nt: TGTGCCAGCAGTCGGACAGGGTCCTACAATGAGCAGTTCTTC; CDR3aa: CASSRTGSYNEQFF
d_gene: NA; len: 13; abundance: many; v_gene: TRBV5-6; j_gene: TRBJ2-7; CDR3nt: TGTGCCAGCAGTTACCCTGGGTCCTACGAGCAGTACTTC; CDR3aa: CASSYPGSYEQYF
d_gene: NA; len: 12; abundance: many; v_gene: TRBV29-1; j_gene: TRBJ2-1; CDR3nt: TGCAGCGTTGAGCTAACAGGGTATGAGCAGTTCTTC; CDR3aa: CSVELTGYEQFF
d_gene: NA; len: 14; abundance: many; v_gene: TRBV28; j_gene: TRBJ1-5; CDR3nt: TGTGCCAGCGCCTGGACAGTCGGCAATCAGCCCCAGCATTTT; CDR3aa: CASAWTVGNQPQHF
d_gene: TRBD1; len: 15; abundance: few; v_gene: TRBV6-5; j_gene: TRBJ2-6; CDR3nt: TGTGCCAGCAGTGAACAGGGGGTTGGGGCCAACGTCCTGACTTTC; CDR3aa: CASSEQGVGANVLTF
d_gene: TRBD1; len: 14; abundance: NA; v_gene: TRBV12-3/TRBV12-4; j_gene: TRBJ2-1; CDR3nt: TGTGCCAGCAGCCTGCCGGACAGGGGCAATGAGCAGTTCTTC; CDR3aa: CASSLPDRGNEQFF
d_gene: TRBD1; len: 14; abundance: many; v_gene: TRBV28; j_gene: TRBJ2-5; CDR3nt: TGTGCCAGCGGGAACAGGGGAGAGGTAGAGACCCAGTACTTC; CDR3aa: CASGNRGEVETQYF
d_gene: NA; len: 13; abundance: NA; v_gene: TRBV4-1; j_gene: TRBJ1-1; CDR3nt: TGCGCCAGCGCCCAAAGTATGAACACTGAAGCTTTCTTT; CDR3aa: CASAQSMNTEAFF
d_gene: TRBD1; len: 16; abundance: many; v_gene: TRBV6-5; j_gene: TRBJ1-1; CDR3nt: TGTGCCAGCAGTTCCGGGGACAGGGGGGAGAACACTGAAGCTTTCTTT; CDR3aa: CASSSGDRGENTEAFF
d_gene: NA; len: 13; abundance: many; v_gene: TRBV29-1; j_gene: TRBJ1-4; CDR3nt: TGCAGCGCCCTGGACAGTTTTAATGAAAAACTGTTTTTT; CDR3aa: CSALDSFNEKLFF
d_gene: TRBD1; len: 17; abundance: many; v_gene: TRBV4-1; j_gene: TRBJ1-2; CDR3nt: TGCGCCAGCAGCCAAGCCGACGGACAGGGGGCGATTAATGGCTACACCTTC; CDR3aa: CASSQADGQGAINGYTF
d_gene: TRBD1; len: 12; abundance: many; v_gene: TRBV29-1; j_gene: TRBJ1-2; CDR3nt: TGCAGCGTGGACAGGGGAACGTATGGCTACACCTTC; CDR3aa: CSVDRGTYGYTF
d_gene: TRBD2; len: 15; abundance: many; v_gene: TRBV29-1; j_gene: TRBJ2-3; CDR3nt: TGCAGCACCCGGGGGCCTAGCGGGAACGCAGATACGCAGTATTTT; CDR3aa: CSTRGPSGNADTQYF
d_gene: NA; len: 13; abundance: many; v_gene: TRBV7-9; j_gene: TRBJ1-1; CDR3nt: TGTGCCAGCAGCTCGAACTTGAACACTGAAGCTTTCTTT; CDR3aa: CASSSNLNTEAFF
d_gene: TRBD1; len: 17; abundance: few; v_gene: TRBV5-3; j_gene: TRBJ2-6; CDR3nt: TGTGCCACCCAGGGGGCAGGGTTCCCAGATGGGGCCAACGTCCTGACTTTC; CDR3aa: CATQGAGFPDGANVLTF
d_gene: NA; len: 12; abundance: few; v_gene: TRBV27; j_gene: TRBJ2-7; CDR3nt: TGTGCCAGCTCAAATCGAGGTTCCGAGCAGTACTTC; CDR3aa: CASSNRGSEQYF
d_gene: NA; len: 14; abundance: many; v_gene: TRBV7-9; j_gene: TRBJ2-7; CDR3nt: TGTGCCAGCAGCTTAGACCCGAGCAGCTACGAGCAGTACTTC; CDR3aa: CASSLDPSSYEQYF
d_gene: TRBD1; len: 12; abundance: many; v_gene: TRBV7-9; j_gene: TRBJ2-5; CDR3nt: TGTGCCAGCAGCTCCAGGGGGTATAACCAGTACTTC; CDR3aa: CASSSRGYNQYF
d_gene: TRBD2; len: 16; abundance: many; v_gene: TRBV7-2; j_gene: TRBJ2-7; CDR3nt: TGTGCCAGCAGCTTACCGGGACTAGTTTTAACCTACGAGCAGTACTTC; CDR3aa: CASSLPGLVLTYEQYF
d_gene: TRBD1; len: 15; abundance: NA; v_gene: TRBV19; j_gene: TRBJ1-1; CDR3nt: TGTGCCAGTAGTACACCGGGACAGGAACGCACTGAAGCTTTCTTT; CDR3aa: CASSTPGQERTEAFF
d_gene: NA; len: 15; abundance: many; v_gene: TRBV20-1; j_gene: TRBJ2-1; CDR3nt: TGCAGTGCTAGAGAGTTGGGGCTAGCATTGGATGAGCAGTTCTTC; CDR3aa: CSARELGLALDEQFF
d_gene: NA; len: 17; abundance: NA; v_gene: TRBV5-1; j_gene: TRBJ2-7; CDR3nt: TGCGCCAGCAGCTTGGACGGGTGGGCAAAAAGGGACGGGCAGCGGTACTTC; CDR3aa: CASSLDGWAKRDGQRYF
d_gene: NA; len: 19; abundance: NA; v_gene: TRBV6-2/TRBV6-3; j_gene: TRBJ2-1; CDR3nt: TGTGCCAGCAGTTACCCCACCTCCACCGGACAGCAAGTAGACAATGAGCAGTTCTTC; CDR3aa: CASSYPTSTGQQVDNEQFF
d_gene: TRBD2; len: 16; abundance: many; v_gene: TRBV6-2/TRBV6-3; j_gene: TRBJ2-2; CDR3nt: TGTGCCAGCAGTTACCCCCCTAGCGGGAGAACCGGGGAGCTGTTTTTT; CDR3aa: CASSYPPSGRTGELFF
d_gene: TRBD1; len: 17; abundance: NA; v_gene: TRBV6-5; j_gene: TRBJ1-1; CDR3nt: TGTGCCAGCAGTTACCGATCGTTAAGACAGGGGGACACTGAAGCTTTCTTT; CDR3aa: CASSYRSLRQGDTEAFF
d_gene: TRBD2; len: 16; abundance: few; v_gene: TRBV11-2; j_gene: TRBJ2-1; CDR3nt: TGTGCCAGCAGCTTAAGTGGGGGGGTATTCTACAATGAGCAGTTCTTC; CDR3aa: CASSLSGGVFYNEQFF
d_gene: NA; len: 15; abundance: many; v_gene: TRBV28; j_gene: TRBJ2-7; CDR3nt: TGTGCCAGCAGTACGCACGACTTACCCTCCTACGAGCAGTACTTC; CDR3aa: CASSTHDLPSYEQYF
d_gene: TRBD2; len: 19; abundance: many; v_gene: TRBV24-1; j_gene: TRBJ2-2; CDR3nt: TGTGCCACCAGTGAGATTAGCGGGAGGGCCAGAGTAGACACCGGGGAGCTGTTTTTT; CDR3aa: CATSEISGRARVDTGELFF
d_gene: NA; len: 13; abundance: NA; v_gene: TRBV25-1; j_gene: TRBJ2-5; CDR3nt: TGTGCCAGCAGGGGGGTTGGGAAAGAGACCCAGTACTTC; CDR3aa: CASRGVGKETQYF
d_gene: NA; len: 15; abundance: NA; v_gene: TRBV4-3; j_gene: TRBJ2-5; CDR3nt: TGCGCCAGCAGCCAAGATAGCAACCCGAGGGAGACCCAGTACTTC; CDR3aa: CASSQDSNPRETQYF
d_gene: NA; len: 16; abundance: many; v_gene: TRBV20-1; j_gene: TRBJ2-3; CDR3nt: TGCAGTGCTAGAGATCTAGTGGTGGAAAGCACAGATACGCAGTATTTT; CDR3aa: CSARDLVVESTDTQYF
d_gene: TRBD1; len: 14; abundance: NA; v_gene: TRBV27; j_gene: TRBJ1-4; CDR3nt: TGTGCCAGCAGCCCGACAGGGGGAGACGAAAAACTGTTTTTT; CDR3aa: CASSPTGGDEKLFF
d_gene: NA; len: 12; abundance: many; v_gene: TRBV29-1; j_gene: TRBJ2-1; CDR3nt: TGCAGCGTACCACCTAGGGGAAATGAGCAGTTCTTC; CDR3aa: CSVPPRGNEQFF
d_gene: NA; len: 17; abundance: NA; v_gene: TRBV2; j_gene: TRBJ2-1; CDR3nt: TGTGCCAGCAGTGACTTGGAAGCGGACGTCTCCTACAATGAGCAGTTCTTC; CDR3aa: CASSDLEADVSYNEQFF
d_gene: TRBD2; len: 14; abundance: few; v_gene: TRBV12-3/TRBV12-4; j_gene: TRBJ2-5; CDR3nt: TGTGCCAGCCGCGCTAGCGGGTACCAAGAGACCCAGTACTTC; CDR3aa: CASRASGYQETQYF
d_gene: NA; len: 15; abundance: many; v_gene: TRBV9; j_gene: TRBJ2-5; CDR3nt: TGTGCCAGCAGCGTAGAGGGACGCATACAAGAGACCCAGTACTTC; CDR3aa: CASSVEGRIQETQYF
d_gene: TRBD1; len: 15; abundance: NA; v_gene: TRBV7-2; j_gene: TRBJ2-3; CDR3nt: TGTGCCAGCAGCTCGGGACAGAGAGCCACAGATACGCAGTGTTTT; CDR3aa: CASSSGQRATDTQCF
d_gene: NA; len: 14; abundance: NA; v_gene: TRBV30; j_gene: TRBJ1-3; CDR3nt: TGTGCCTGGACTAGACAGGTCGCCGGAAACACCATATATTTT; CDR3aa: CAWTRQVAGNTIYF
d_gene: NA; len: 15; abundance: many; v_gene: TRBV4-1; j_gene: TRBJ1-5; CDR3nt: TGCGCCAGCAGCCAAGATGTGAATAGCAATCAGCCCCAGCATTTT; CDR3aa: CASSQDVNSNQPQHF
d_gene: TRBD1; len: 14; abundance: many; v_gene: TRBV28; j_gene: TRBJ2-1; CDR3nt: TGTGCCAGCAGTTTGGCGACAGGGTACAATGAGCAGTTCTTC; CDR3aa: CASSLATGYNEQFF
d_gene: NA; len: 14; abundance: many; v_gene: TRBV6-5; j_gene: TRBJ2-7; CDR3nt: TGTGCCAGCAGTTTACAGGGGGGGGCCTACGAGCAGTACTTC; CDR3aa: CASSLQGGAYEQYF
d_gene: TRBD1; len: 14; abundance: NA; v_gene: TRBV5-3; j_gene: TRBJ1-5; CDR3nt: TGTGCCAGCAGATTCGACAGGGTGGGTCAGCCCCAGCATTTT; CDR3aa: CASRFDRVGQPQHF
d_gene: NA; len: 17; abundance: NA; v_gene: TRBV19; j_gene: TRBJ1-5; CDR3nt: TGTGCCAGTAGTATAGAGTGGACACAATATAGCAATCAGCCCCAGCATTTT; CDR3aa: CASSIEWTQYSNQPQHF
d_gene: NA; len: 13; abundance: many; v_gene: TRBV29-1; j_gene: TRBJ1-1; CDR3nt: TGCAGCGTTGATGGGGGATCGAACACTGAAGCTTTCTTT; CDR3aa: CSVDGGSNTEAFF
d_gene: TRBD1; len: 13; abundance: many; v_gene: TRBV27; j_gene: TRBJ1-1; CDR3nt: TGTGCCAGCAGACAGGGGTCGGACACTGAAGCTTTCTTT; CDR3aa: CASRQGSDTEAFF
d_gene: NA; len: 14; abundance: few; v_gene: TRBV4-1; j_gene: TRBJ2-2; CDR3nt: TGCGCCAGCAGCCTAACCCAGGGAACCGGGGAGCTGTTTTTT; CDR3aa: CASSLTQGTGELFF
d_gene: NA; len: 13; abundance: NA; v_gene: TRBV29-1; j_gene: TRBJ2-7; CDR3nt: TGCAGCGGTGTGGACGGACTGACCTACGAGCGGTACTTC; CDR3aa: CSGVDGLTYERYF